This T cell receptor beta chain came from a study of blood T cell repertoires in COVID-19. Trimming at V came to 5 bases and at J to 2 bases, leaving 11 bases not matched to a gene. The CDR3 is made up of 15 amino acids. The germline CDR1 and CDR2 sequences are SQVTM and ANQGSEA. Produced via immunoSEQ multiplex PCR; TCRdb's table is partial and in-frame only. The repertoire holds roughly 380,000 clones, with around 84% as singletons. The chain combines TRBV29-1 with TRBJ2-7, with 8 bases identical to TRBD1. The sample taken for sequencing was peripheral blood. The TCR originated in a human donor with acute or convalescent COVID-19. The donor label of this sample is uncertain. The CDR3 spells CSVRGTGQSTYEQYF. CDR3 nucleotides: TGCAGCGTTCGCGGGACAGGCCAAAGTACCTACGAGCAGTACTTC.